This record looks at one T cell receptor (beta chain) sequence and its context. The antigen is unknown. This record belongs to a study of shared clonotypes between healthy human individuals. The protocol was immunoSEQ multiplex PCR, while the TCRdb copy is restricted to in-frame clones and leaves out a portion. This sample has some 790,000 clones, with 72% found just once. V gave up 5 bases and J gave up 6 bases; unmatched junction bases: 17. In germline, CDR1 is SGHTA, CDR2 FQGNSA. The CDR3 totals 18 residues. Findings and limits, study-wide: Rarefaction revealed incomplete sorted-subset sequencing despite large depth.

The chain uses TRBV7-2 and TRBJ2-3; 10 bases map to TRBD2. Source material: memory CD4+ T cells sorted from blood. Indicated subset: CD45RA-negative fraction. The clonotype comes from a woman aged 25 to 39 in good health. The CDR3 nucleotides read TGTGCCAGCAGCCCCATTCGGGCTAGCGGGAGTTCTCGGGATACGCAGTATTTT. Translation: CASSPIRASGSSRDTQYF.